A selection of T cell receptor beta chains follows, all from one sample in a study of CD8 T cells in ankylosing spondylitis. TCRdb analysed the 5' RACE reads with MiXCR anew, one entry per CDR3 protein. In the table there are approximately 31,000 distinct CDR3 sequences, roughly 33% of which are singletons. Sequenced: synovial fluid, either unsorted or a sorted T cell fraction (not recorded which). The receptors were gathered from a male donor with ankylosing spondylitis. The CDR3 runs from the conserved cysteine through the conserved F or W. D genes are given only for firm matches.

d_call j_call v_call cdr3_aa
- TRBJ2-1 TRBV29-1 CSVEDGRDSYNEQFF
- TRBJ2-1 TRBV7-9 CASSPGLISYNEQFF
TRBD2 TRBJ2-7 TRBV5-1 CASSQGLAYEQYF
- TRBJ1-3 TRBV4-1 CASSQEPGLDTIYF
- TRBJ2-2 TRBV20-1 CSARAGGEDTGELFF
TRBD1 TRBJ1-5 TRBV27 CASRSGTGLHQPQHF
TRBD2 TRBJ2-2 TRBV12-5 CASGLSGGPRGELFF
- TRBJ2-2 TRBV7-8 CASSLAAGAAGELFF
TRBD2 TRBJ2-1 TRBV20-1 CSARQREGIHEQFF
TRBD1 TRBJ2-3 TRBV6-5 CASSSGQGARGTDTQYF
TRBD2 TRBJ2-3 TRBV5-5 CASNSGLADSDTQYF
TRBD1 TRBJ2-1 TRBV7-9 CASSFGTGDYNEQFF
- TRBJ2-3 TRBV5-6 CASSLTQGVLTDTQYF
- TRBJ2-6 TRBV5-6 CASSKGRSWGANVLTF
TRBD2 TRBJ2-1 TRBV24-1 CATSASGRADEQFF
TRBD2 TRBJ2-7 TRBV27 CASSIGTSGGTEQYF
- TRBJ2-1 TRBV29-1 CSVMPISRNEQFF
TRBD2 TRBJ2-7 TRBV29-1 CSVSPGLAGEQYF
- TRBJ1-2 TRBV11-2 CASSLVWYGYTF
- TRBJ1-1 TRBV2 CASSPGDGTEAFF
- TRBJ2-1 TRBV27 CAIGGPSYNEQFF
- TRBJ2-1 TRBV10-3 CAISESFLRWAYNEQFF
TRBD1 TRBJ2-3 TRBV10-1 CASSDRQGGRDTQYF
- TRBJ2-1 TRBV11-2 CASSPPVGRGNEQFF
- TRBJ2-1 TRBV6-5 CASSYGWEQFF
TRBD2 TRBJ2-7 TRBV7-9 CASSPVAGGPREQYF
TRBD1 TRBJ1-4 TRBV7-8 CASSPWGRGPDEKLFF
- TRBJ2-7 TRBV20-1 CSARDGSSEVEQYF
- TRBJ2-1 TRBV19 CASSEGIEQFF
- TRBJ2-3 TRBV6-4 CASSDSDRSTDTQYF
- TRBJ1-1 TRBV10-1 CASSEQGGDTEAFF
- TRBJ1-4 TRBV12-3/TRBV12-4 CASSLAGQNEKLFF
- TRBJ2-2 TRBV20-1 CSASPGYAGTGELFF
- TRBJ2-1 TRBV6-1 CASSPDPSGYEQFF
TRBD1 TRBJ1-5 TRBV20-1 CSATPGQVEGQPQHF
- TRBJ2-3 TRBV14 CASSQKRGPTDTQYF
TRBD2 TRBJ2-1 TRBV19 CASTGPGTSGSEQFF
- TRBJ2-1 TRBV20-1 CSAQGCCYNEQFF
- TRBJ1-1 TRBV5-1 CASSLADGWNTEAFF
TRBD2 TRBJ2-1 TRBV11-2 CASSRGLAGIYNEQFF
- TRBJ1-5 TRBV20-1 CSAPPGGGESHPQHF
- TRBJ2-2 TRBV2 CATLRAGGARTGELFF
- TRBJ2-1 TRBV10-1 CASSDEYERAYNEQLF
TRBD2 TRBJ2-1 TRBV7-8 CASSGRTSGRLYNEQFF
TRBD1 TRBJ2-7 TRBV20-1 CSARGGQGAPYEQYF
TRBD1 TRBJ2-7 TRBV27 CASSDRAFSYEQYF
- TRBJ2-7 TRBV5-1 CASSLVQPQVEQYF
- TRBJ1-1 TRBV4-2 CASSPTGTENTEAFF
TRBD1 TRBJ2-1 TRBV5-6 CASSLYRGREQFF
TRBD2 TRBJ2-1 TRBV7-9 CASSLVTSGDNEQFF